One T cell receptor beta chain is described in this entry. Antigen unknown. This record comes from a study of shared clonotypes between healthy human individuals. Study as a whole: CD4 naive and CD4 memory each took three plates per donor, while CD8 naive took two and CD8 memory one. Study-level findings and limits: Naive subsets generally had larger estimated richness than memory subsets. Sampling covered blood only; tissue repertoires likely differ.

The repertoire was sequenced with immunoSEQ multiplex PCR; TCRdb's copy has only in-frame clones and lacks some. The sample contains roughly 2,500,000 clones, under 95% of which appear only once. Germline V gene lookup returns CDR1 SGHTA and CDR2 FQGTGA. V lost 5 bases and J lost 5, with 16 bases in between. This CDR3 spans 15 amino acids. Adult Caucasians living in Nashville, Tennessee made up all of the donors. This TCR was sampled from a man younger than 30 in good health. Some clones in this sample may be carry-over from other donors' samples. The V and J genes are TRBV7-3 and TRBJ2-1, with D possibly called TRBD1 or TRBD2 (5 bases each). Sample: naive CD4+ T cells from PBMCs. Subset specified: CD45RA+ positively selected. DNA for the CDR3: TGTGCCAGCAGCGAACTAGGGACGAGCAACAATGAGCAGTTCTTC. Amino acid sequence: CASSELGTSNNEQFF.